Each of the 10 T cell receptor beta chains below was sequenced from the same sample in a study of vaccination and CD4 T cells after COVID-19. What these receptors recognize is not known. Cultured CD4+ T cell DNA underwent sequencing with the Oncomine TCR Beta short-read assay. TCRdb called the PCR reads again in MiXCR, with one record for every CDR3 protein. The table lists 15,000 to 25,000 distinct CDR3 sequences, under 80% of them singletons. Described treatment: roughly 10-day PBMC culture with coronavirus spike peptide pools or control peptides (ViraFEST assay). The material sequenced was CD4+ T cells from blood, cultured in vitro. These receptors were taken from a human donor who had recovered from COVID-19.

V gene TRBV14 combines with J gene TRBJ1-5; D is undetermined. Germline values: CDR1 SGHDN, CDR2 FVKESK. CDR3 length: 16 amino acids. V gave up 1 base and J gave up 4 bases, with 14 bases separating them. CDR3 sequence: CASSQAKRQENQPQHF. CDR3 nucleotide sequence: TGTGCCAGCAGCCAAGCAAAAAGGCAGGAGAATCAGCCCCAGCATTTT.

This rearrangement joins TRBV6-1 to TRBJ2-1, with TRBD2 matching over 8 bases. The CDR3 has 14 residues. The V gene end was trimmed by 10 bases and the J gene end by 2 bases; junction bases not matched to a gene: 7. Germline V gene sequence: CDR1 MNHNS, CDR2 SASEGT. CDR3: CATIKLAAYNEQFF. The CDR3 region has the DNA TGTGCCACAATAAAACTAGCGGCCTACAATGAGCAGTTCTTC.

This clonotype was counted a few times. The V call is TRBV20-1, the J call TRBJ2-1; TRBD2 matches 10 bases. Germline V gene sequence: CDR1 DFQATT, CDR2 SNEGSKA (reference sequence). There are 16 residues in the CDR3. With V trimmed by 2 bases and J by 9 bases, 13 bases remained unmatched. CDR3 coding DNA: TGCAGTGCTAGAAAAGGCGGTAGCGGGAGGTACGGTGAGCAGTTCTTC. Protein sequence: CSARKGGSGRYGEQFF.

The chain couples TRBV6-2 or TRBV6-3 to TRBJ1-1, with TRBD1 as a possible D gene (5 bases). V dropped 7 bases and J dropped 0 bases, with 9 bases sitting between them. Germline CDR1 and CDR2: MNHEY and SVGEGT. The CDR3 covers 13 residues. CDR3 coding DNA: TGTGCCAGCATAGGGGTGATGAACACTGAAGCTTTCTTT. Its protein is CASIGVMNTEAFF.

The chain uses TRBV15 and TRBJ1-4; 7 bases agree with TRBD1. J was trimmed by 3 bases and V by 3 bases; bases with no gene match: 4. The CDR3 length is 15 residues. From germline, CDR1 is LNHNV and CDR2 YYDKDF (reference sequence). The CDR3 is CATSSSGGANEKLFF. The CDR3, as DNA: TGTGCCACCAGCAGTTCAGGGGGTGCTAATGAAAAACTGTTTTTT.

The V call is TRBV12-3 or TRBV12-4, the J call TRBJ2-7; maybe TRBD2 (5 bases). The CDR3 consists of 15 residues. The V gene lost 6 bases and the J gene lost 6 bases, with 21 bases spanning the gap. This CDR3 is CASSLYSGSRTEQYF. CDR3 DNA: TGTGCCAGCAGCCTATACAGTGGGAGTCGGACCGAGCAGTACTTC.

The genes are TRBV6-5 and TRBJ2-7, with 10 bases aligning to TRBD1. With V trimmed by 2 bases and J by 1 base, 2 bases remained unmatched. CDR1 is MNHEY, CDR2 SVGAGI, per germline. There are 15 residues in the CDR3. In DNA, the CDR3 is TGTGCCAGCAGTTACGGACAGGGGGTTTCCTACGAGCAGTACTTC. It encodes CASSYGQGVSYEQYF.

V usage is TRBV7-3 and J usage is TRBJ2-7, with TRBD2 matching over 9 bases. V shed 2 bases, J shed 6 bases, and the junction held 8 bases outside the gene matches. Germline V CDR1 and CDR2: SGHTA, FQGTGA. This CDR3 is 15 amino acids long. CDR3 sequence: CASSLGAGGPGEQYF. The DNA for the CDR3 is TGTGCCAGCAGCTTAGGTGCGGGAGGGCCTGGCGAGCAGTACTTC.

The V and J genes are TRBV7-9 and TRBJ1-1, with D possibly TRBD1 on 6 matching bases. V gave up 4 bases and J gave up 1 base, with 7 bases separating them. The CDR3 is 13 amino acids. CDR1 is SEHNR and CDR2 is FQNEAQ in the germline V gene (reference sequence). DNA for the CDR3: TGTGCCAGCAGCTCGGGACAGAACACTGAAGCTTTCTTT. Translating it yields CASSSGQNTEAFF.

The chain employs TRBV6-1 and TRBJ2-2; 7 bases are a match to TRBD1. The trim removed 2 bases at V and 7 bases at J, leaving 13 bases unmatched. CDR1 is MNHNS, CDR2 SASEGT, per germline. The CDR3 runs to 17 residues. CDR3 region: CASSEKAGGFGIGELFF. Here the CDR3 DNA reads TGTGCCAGCAGTGAAAAGGCAGGGGGTTTTGGTATCGGGGAGCTGTTTTTT.